These 21 T cell receptor beta chains share one sample of origin, sequenced in a study of cytomegalovirus exposure and HLA in healthy donors (dated by TCRdb to about 2017). To prepare the library, the immunoSEQ multiplex PCR assay was applied. A mixture of 60 forward primers for TCR Vbeta segments and 13 reverse primers for TCR Jbeta segments was used in the multiplex PCR. TCRdb took this table from immuneACCESS and kept in-frame rearrangements with V and J called. Such tables lack part of the clones; where checked against another copy, unresolved V genes explain under half of the gap, and the rest is unexplained. The sample table holds over 70,000 clones, of which around 77% were seen once. The leading ten clones occupy more than 3% of the sample. The sample was PBMCs. The receptors come from a man younger than 45 in good health and CMV-seronegative.

The chain uses TRBV28 and TRBJ2-7; 8 bases are shared with TRBD1. CDR1 is MDHEN and CDR2 is SYDVKM in the germline V gene. This CDR3 comprises 16 residues. J was trimmed by 0 bases and V by 3 bases; bases with no gene match: 7. The CDR3: CASSLAGQVISYEQYF. The CDR3, as DNA: TGTGCCAGCAGTTTGGCGGGACAGGTAATCTCCTACGAGCAGTACTTC.

The rearrangement links TRBV19 to TRBJ1-5; D remains unclear. Germline V gives CDR1 LNHDA, CDR2 SQIVND (reference sequence). The CDR3 has 16 residues. V gave up 5 bases and J gave up 0 bases, with 14 bases separating them. Written as DNA, the CDR3 is TGTGCCAGTAGTCTCCCCGGGGATCGTAGCAATCAGCCCCAGCATTTT. Its protein is CASSLPGDRSNQPQHF.

The J gene is TRBJ2-1, the V gene TRBV12-5; TRBD2 matches at 12 bases. Germline CDR1 is LGHNT and CDR2 is FRNRAP. This CDR3 has 20 amino acids. V lost 1 base to trimming and J lost 4 bases; unmatched junction nucleotides: 14. The CDR3 protein is CASGLGTSMRLAGAYNEQFF. Written as DNA, the CDR3 is TGTGCTAGTGGTTTGGGTACCTCAATGAGACTAGCGGGGGCGTACAATGAGCAGTTCTTC.

The V gene is TRBV11-2, the J gene TRBJ2-1, with 8 bases fitting TRBD1. Germline CDR1 reads SGHAT; CDR2 reads FQNNGV. V lost 5 bases, J lost 4 bases, and 13 bases stayed unmatched. CDR3 length: 17 amino acids. CDR3: CASSHQMRTGIYNEQFF. The CDR3 coding sequence is TGTGCCAGCAGCCACCAAATGAGGACAGGGATATACAATGAGCAGTTCTTC. Based on the CDR3 plus reference TRBV11-2 and TRBJ2-1, the full variable domain is EAGVAQSPRYKIIEKRQSVAFWCNPISGHATLYWYQQILGQGPKLLIQFQNNGVVDDSQLPKDRFSAERLKGVDSTLKIQPAKLEDSAVYLCASSHQMRTGIYNEQFFGPGTRLTVL.

Worth noting for this clone: No DNA is shown, since the ends of the CDR3 on it are uncertain; the CDR3 is the one TCRdb lists. V usage is TRBV7-2 and J usage is TRBJ1-2; the table's D call, TRBD1, has no DNA check behind it. With termini counted, the CDR3 has 17 amino acids. Germline lookup yields CDR1 SGHTA and CDR2 FQGNSA. This CDR3 is CASSFGPGGDRRDGYTF.

This clone turned up a few times. The chain employs TRBV5-4 and TRBJ1-4, with 7 bases that match TRBD1. From germline, CDR1 is SGHNT and CDR2 YYREEE (reference sequence). Trimming removed 4 bases from V and 0 bases from J; junction bases left unmatched: 6. This CDR3 region has 16 residues. The DNA for the CDR3 is TGTGCCAGCAGCGCAGGGACAGATGCAACTAATGAAAAACTGTTTTTT. This codes for CASSAGTDATNEKLFF.

This clone has more than one count but fewer than ten. V gene TRBV6-1 combines with J gene TRBJ2-6; tentative D call: TRBD2 (5 bases). This CDR3 has 16 residues. CDR1 and CDR2 (germline): MNHNS, SASEGT. V dropped 0 bases and J dropped 1 base, with 7 bases sitting between them. CDR3 bases: TGTGCCAGCAGTGAAGCGCCGGGATCTGGGGCCAACGTCCTGACTTTC. Protein: CASSEAPGSGANVLTF.

The genes are TRBV7-8 and TRBJ1-4; tentatively, D is TRBD1 (6 bases). The germline CDR1 and CDR2 sequences are SGHVS and FQNEAQ. This CDR3 is 16 amino acids long. Between the trimmed V and J ends, which lost 1 base and 5 bases, there was a span of 14 bases. CDR3 loop: CASSLGQGLGNEKLFF. The CDR3 DNA reads TGTGCCAGCAGCTTAGGGCAGGGGTTGGGGAATGAAAAACTGTTTTTT.

The chain recombines TRBV19 with TRBJ2-3, with TRBD2 matching 9 bases. The CDR3 length is 16 residues. CDR1 LNHDA and CDR2 SQIVND come from the germline V gene (reference sequence). V trimming: 3 bases; J trimming: 3 bases; junction bases outside the gene matches: 7. The CDR3 sequence is CASSIARTSGTDTQYF. The CDR3 coding sequence is TGTGCCAGTAGTATTGCCCGAACTAGCGGGACAGATACGCAGTATTTT.

The chain carries TRBV29-1 and TRBJ2-5; tentative D call: TRBD1 (5 bases). Trimming took 8 bases from V and 7 from J, leaving 23 bases between them. The germline V gene encodes CDR1 SQVTM and CDR2 ANQGSEA. The CDR3 is 14 amino acids. In DNA form, the CDR3 reads TGCAGCTCAGGGTCCGGTGCAACCGAAGGGACCCAGTACTTC. As protein: CSSGSGATEGTQYF.

The rearrangement uses TRBV25-1 and TRBJ2-5; 10 nucleotides align to TRBD2. CDR1 MGHDK and CDR2 SYGVNS come from the germline V gene. This CDR3 has 14 amino acids. The junction had 2 bases not matched to a gene; V was cut back by 3 bases and J by 4 bases. The DNA for the CDR3 is TGTGCCAGCAGTGATGGGACTAGCGCAGAGACCCAGTACTTC. Its protein is CASSDGTSAETQYF.

The chain couples TRBV7-2 to TRBJ1-1, with D perhaps matching TRBD1 (5 bases). V was cut by 2 bases and J by 1 base, with 5 bases left in between. The CDR3 totals 13 residues. The germline V gene encodes CDR1 SGHTA and CDR2 FQGNSA. The DNA for the CDR3 is TGTGCCAGCAGCTTAACAGGGAACACTGAAGCTTTCTTT. It yields the protein CASSLTGNTEAFF.

The J gene is TRBJ2-5, the V gene TRBV2, with D possibly being TRBD1 (6 bases). With 11 bases removed from V and 11 bases from J, the gap between germline ends came to 27 bases. This CDR3 contains 14 residues. From germline, CDR1 is SNHLY and CDR2 FYNNEI. The CDR3 DNA reads TGTGCCGGCACCTACACCGGGACACCGGAGGAGCAGTACTTC. This gives the protein CAGTYTGTPEEQYF.

The genes are TRBV7-9 and TRBJ2-1, with 8 bases matching TRBD2. From germline, CDR1 is SEHNR and CDR2 FQNEAQ (reference sequence). V was clipped by 5 bases and J by 5 bases; unmatched bases: 11. The CDR3 consists of 16 residues. In DNA form, the CDR3 reads TGTGCCAGCAGCGAAACGGGACTAGGGGGGCACAATGAGCAGTTCTTC. This translates into CASSETGLGGHNEQFF.

The rearrangement links TRBV7-9 to TRBJ2-1; weak D call: TRBD2 (6 bases). CDR1 and CDR2 from the germline V gene are SEHNR and FQNEAQ (reference sequence). This CDR3 comprises 14 residues. V dropped 7 bases and J dropped 3 bases, with 13 bases sitting between them. CDR3 sequence reads: CASTRLGSYNEQFF. DNA of the CDR3: TGTGCCAGCACCCGCCTCGGGAGCTACAATGAGCAGTTCTTC.

The chain has TRBV5-5 and TRBJ2-1, with 9 positions matching TRBD1. V shed 3 bases and J 4 bases; nucleotides not matched to a gene: 5. The V gene's germline CDR1 is SGHKS and CDR2 YYEKEE (reference sequence). The CDR3 has 15 residues. For the CDR3, the DNA is TGTGCCAGCAGCTCCCGGACAGGGGCTTACAATGAGCAGTTCTTC. It encodes CASSSRTGAYNEQFF.

This chain links TRBV6-5 with TRBJ1-2; D is perhaps TRBD1 (6 bases). In germline, CDR1 is MNHEY, CDR2 SVGAGI. The CDR3 runs to 16 residues. V lost 2 bases and J lost 4, with 17 bases in between. CDR3 DNA sequence: TGTGCCAGCAGTTACAATCCTCAGGGGTCCGCCTATGGCTACACCTTC. This sequence encodes CASSYNPQGSAYGYTF.

DNA of the CDR3: TGTGCCAGTAGTATGACAGGGCTCGTCACCTACGAGCAGTACTTC. Residues: CASSMTGLVTYEQYF. V and J are TRBV19 and TRBJ2-7, with TRBD1 identical over 7 bases. The CDR3 sequence is 15 residues long. Germline CDR1 is LNHDA and CDR2 is SQIVND (reference sequence). Trimming cost V 3 bases and J 2 bases; bases outside gene matches: 7.

This clone was counted once. This chain connects TRBV4-3 to TRBJ2-7; TRBD1 matches at 9 bases. Germline values: CDR1 LGHNA, CDR2 YSLEER. V trimming: 1 base; J trimming: 3 bases; junction bases outside the gene matches: 4. The CDR3 loop spans 15 amino acids. Here the CDR3 DNA reads TGCGCCAGCAGCCAAGGGACAGGGGCCTTCTACGAGCAGTACTTC. Translation: CASSQGTGAFYEQYF.

This chain connects TRBV7-9 to TRBJ2-1, with 9 bases fitting TRBD1. Germline V gene sequence: CDR1 SEHNR, CDR2 FQNEAQ (reference sequence). The CDR3 spans 16 residues. Germline trimming cut 2 bases from V and 3 bases from J; bases unmatched to any gene: 5. The chain's CDR3 is CASSLRDREDYNEQFF. In DNA, the CDR3 is TGTGCCAGCAGCTTACGGGACAGGGAAGACTACAATGAGCAGTTCTTC.

J is TRBJ2-2 and V is TRBV5-4; 9 bases line up with TRBD1. The CDR3 length is 15 residues. CDR1 and CDR2 from the germline V gene are SGHNT and YYREEE (reference sequence). J lost 4 bases, V lost 5 bases, and 6 bases had no gene match. The CDR3 is CASRRTGVSTGELFF. The CDR3 DNA is TGTGCCAGCAGGCGGACAGGGGTTAGCACCGGGGAGCTGTTTTTT.